This TCR beta chain was recorded in a study of cytomegalovirus exposure and HLA in healthy donors. The CDR3 loop spans 12 amino acids. The germline V and J ends were trimmed by 5 bases and 6 bases, with 8 bases remaining between them. Germline CDR1 reads LNHDA; CDR2 reads SQIVND (reference sequence). The PCR had 60 Vbeta and 13 Jbeta primers. Sequencing used immunoSEQ multiplex PCR; TCRdb keeps in-frame clones, though not all of them. The table records 170,000 or so clones, 75% to 90% of them present only once. General study findings and limits: There were a few CMV-associated chains whose specificity for CMV antigens was confirmed in vitro. The authors reported that TCR beta sequences could predict HLA-A and HLA-B alleles. These predictions were accurate for most subjects in the first cohort. Within an earlier analysis, most TCR beta V segments proved productive either about 90% or about 30% of the time. Some segments of the V type, notably TRBV6-2 and TRBV6-3, were excluded as indistinguishable.

On this clone itself: Its antigen is undetermined.

J is TRBJ2-1 and V is TRBV19; D is undetermined. The sequencing sample was made of PBMCs. The TCR sequence derives from a male donor in good health and CMV-seropositive. Here the CDR3 DNA reads TGTGCCAGTAGTCCCTTAGTCAATGAGCAGTTCTTC. Protein: CASSPLVNEQFF. Looking up the rest from reference TRBV19 and TRBJ2-1 gives the full variable domain: DGGITQSPKYLFRKEGQNVTLSCEQNLNHDAMYWYRQDPGQGLRLIYYSQIVNDFQKGDIAEGYSVSREKKESFPLTVTSAQKNPTAFYLCASSPLVNEQFFGPGTRLTVL.